Below, 2 T cell receptor beta chains from the same sample are listed, as sequenced in a study of beta chain features in type 1 diabetes. The study's findings and limits: In every one of the four CD4+ subsets, TCRB CDR3s were moderately but significantly shorter in Type 1 diabetes patients.

These receptors have no known antigen. The authors reverse transcribed all of the isolated RNA, so sequencing captured expressed TCRB transcripts. Some clones are missing from TCRdb's copy, which holds only in-frame ones; the method was immunoSEQ multiplex PCR. The table has around 150,000 clones, around 63% seen once; the top ten hold about 0.081%. The sequenced sample consisted of naive CD4+ T cells from blood. All receptors derive from a man aged 30 to 45 with type 1 diabetes.

The chain uses TRBV29-1 and TRBJ1-5; 9 bases agree with TRBD1. The CDR3 is 13 residues long. Unmatched junction bases numbered 7, after V lost 6 bases and J lost 7 bases. Germline V lookup: CDR1 SQVTM, CDR2 ANQGSEA. CDR3 sequence: CSVGQGGGQPQHF. The DNA for the CDR3 is TGCAGCGTGGGACAGGGAGGAGGGCAGCCCCAGCATTTT.

The V gene is TRBV9, the J gene TRBJ2-3; TRBD2 might be the D (5 bases). This CDR3 has 15 amino acids. V shed 3 bases and J shed 2 bases, with 13 bases lying between them. Germline V lookup: CDR1 SGDLS, CDR2 YYNGEE. Here the CDR3 reads CASSAGGVFTDTQYF. The CDR3 DNA reads TGTGCCAGCAGCGCCGGAGGAGTTTTCACAGATACGCAGTATTTT.